This T cell receptor (beta chain) is drawn from a study of blood T cell repertoires in COVID-19. Some clones are missing from TCRdb's copy, which holds only in-frame ones; the method was immunoSEQ multiplex PCR. Of about 150,000 clones detected, roughly 87% appear once; the ten largest clones hold roughly 7%. CDR3 length: 17 amino acids. Trimming took 1 base from V and 4 from J, leaving 19 bases between them. The germline V gene has CDR1 LGHDT and CDR2 YNNKEL (reference sequence). The genes are TRBV3-1 (or the pseudogene TRBV3-2) and TRBJ2-5, with a tentative D call TRBD2 (6 bases). The receptor comes from a woman aged 45 to 65 who had recovered from COVID-19. The sequencing input was PBMCs or T cells enriched from blood (not recorded which). The CDR3 sequence: CASSQGGLSGGGETQYF. The CDR3 nucleotides are TGTGCCAGCAGCCAAGGAGGGCTTTCTGGGGGAGGAGAGACCCAGTACTTC.